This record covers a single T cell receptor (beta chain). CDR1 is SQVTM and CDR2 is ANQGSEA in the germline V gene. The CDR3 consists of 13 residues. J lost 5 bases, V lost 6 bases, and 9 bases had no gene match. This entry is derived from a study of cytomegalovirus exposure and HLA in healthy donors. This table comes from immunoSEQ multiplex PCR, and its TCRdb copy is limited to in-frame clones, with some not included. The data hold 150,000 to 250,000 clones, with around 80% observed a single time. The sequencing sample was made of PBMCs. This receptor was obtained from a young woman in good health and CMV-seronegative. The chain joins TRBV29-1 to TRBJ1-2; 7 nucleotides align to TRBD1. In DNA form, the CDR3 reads TGCAGCGTCCCACAGGGGCTTAGTTATGGCTACACCTTC. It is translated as CSVPQGLSYGYTF.